The 12 T cell receptor beta chains in this list originate from one sample, sequenced in a study of blood T cell repertoires in COVID-19. The table came from immunoSEQ multiplex PCR; TCRdb's copy has only in-frame clones and leaves some out. The profile shows fewer than 250,000 clones, approximately 82% of them singletons. Sequencing was performed on peripheral blood. The origin of the receptors is a woman aged 45-65 years with acute or convalescent COVID-19.

The chain carries TRBV12-3 or TRBV12-4 and TRBJ2-5; D may be TRBD1 (6 bases). The CDR3 runs 12 residues. V was shortened by 0 bases and J by 10 bases, with 9 bases between the two germline ends. The CDR3 region is CASSLASRGQYF. CDR3 in DNA: TGTGCCAGCAGTTTAGCGAGCAGGGGCCAGTACTTC.

V gene TRBV6-5 combines with J gene TRBJ2-7, with D maybe TRBD1 (6 bases). V lost 7 bases and J 2 bases, leaving 15 bases between the germline ends. The CDR3 totals 14 residues. Looked up from germline, CDR1 is MNHEY and CDR2 is SVGAGI. CDR3 residues: CASKRGQGTYEQYF. The CDR3 region has the DNA TGTGCCAGCAAGAGAGGGCAGGGGACCTACGAGCAGTACTTC.

The V gene is TRBV11-1, the J gene TRBJ2-7, with D possibly matching TRBD1 (5 bases). CDR1 SGHAT and CDR2 FQDESV come from the germline V gene (reference sequence). The CDR3 contains 12 residues. Trimming removed 4 bases from V and 3 bases from J, with 7 bases in between. The CDR3, as DNA: TGTGCCAGCAGCTCTCAGGGCTACGAGCAGTACTTC. Residues: CASSSQGYEQYF.

This chain connects TRBV6-6 to TRBJ1-5, with a weak D call TRBD1 (6 bases). The CDR3 runs 14 residues. CDR1 is MNHNY, CDR2 SVGAGI, per germline (reference sequence). Trimming removed 6 bases from V and 7 bases from J, with 16 bases in between. Here the CDR3 DNA reads TGTGCCAGCAGGGCACAGGGTCAAGGGCAGCCCCAGCATTTT. Translating gives CASRAQGQGQPQHF.

The rearrangement links TRBV24-1 to TRBJ1-2, with 8 bases fitting TRBD1. Trimming cost V 5 bases and J 5 bases; bases outside gene matches: 3. The CDR3 contains 13 residues. The germline CDR1 and CDR2 sequences are KGHDR and SFDVKD. The CDR3 sequence: CATSAGQGYGYTF. The CDR3 DNA follows: TGTGCCACCAGTGCCGGACAGGGATATGGCTACACCTTC.

This clone was seen at least ten times. This chain connects TRBV7-2 to TRBJ1-4; no clear D. Germline V CDR1 and CDR2: SGHTA, FQGNSA. V was pared by 2 bases and J by 5 bases, with 12 bases between. The CDR3 has 15 amino acids. CDR3 sequence: CASSLSGVRNEKLFF. CDR3 DNA: TGTGCCAGCAGCTTATCCGGGGTCAGGAATGAAAAACTGTTTTTT.

The table lists this clone with a few counts. The chain uses TRBV29-1 and TRBJ2-3; 10 bases map to TRBD2. The trim removed 4 bases at V and 3 bases at J, leaving 13 bases unmatched. In germline, CDR1 is SQVTM, CDR2 ANQGSEA. The CDR3 has 17 residues. CDR3 DNA: TGCAGCGTTGGTGGAGCGGGAGGGCCGGGGTCAACAGATACGCAGTATTTT. Its protein is CSVGGAGGPGSTDTQYF.

The genes are TRBV6-2 or TRBV6-3 and TRBJ2-1; D is unresolved. Trimming cost V 8 bases and J 10 bases, with 15 bases left between them. CDR3 length: 12 residues. The germline V gene encodes CDR1 MNHEY and CDR2 SVGEGT. The CDR3 nucleotides are TGTGCCAGCTGTTCTTCCACCAGAGAGCAGTTCTTC. Translation gives CASCSSTREQFF.

This chain links TRBV2 with TRBJ1-1; 7 positions match TRBD1. Germline values: CDR1 SNHLY, CDR2 FYNNEI. The ends lost 7 bases at V and 5 bases at J; junction bases unmatched: 10. The CDR3 is made up of 14 amino acids. CDR3 region: CASTEQGIGTEAFF. CDR3 bases: TGTGCCAGCACCGAACAGGGGATCGGGACTGAAGCTTTCTTT.

The chain carries TRBV23-1 and TRBJ1-2, with TRBD1 as a possible D gene (6 bases). TRBV23-1 is an open reading frame whose function is uncertain. Trimming left V 1 base short and J 0 bases short, with 15 bases between. This CDR3 region has 17 residues. CDR3 region: CASSQFSEDSTNYGYTF. CDR3 nucleotides: TGCGCCAGCAGTCAATTTAGCGAGGACAGCACTAACTATGGCTACACCTTC.

The chain employs TRBV24-1 and TRBJ2-1; TRBD2 matches at 13 bases. The CDR3 consists of 21 residues. Germline CDR1 reads KGHDR; CDR2 reads SFDVKD. The V and J ends lost 4 bases and 0 bases, in that order; junction bases with no gene match: 14. The CDR3 region has the DNA TGTGCCACCAGTGACCCAACCGGGACTAGCGGGACCGATAGCTCCTACAATGAGCAGTTCTTC. This sequence encodes CATSDPTGTSGTDSSYNEQFF.

The CDR3 DNA follows: TGTGCCTGGAGTGTACTGACGACTCAAGAGACCCAGTACTTC. It encodes CAWSVLTTQETQYF. The gene calls are TRBV30 and TRBJ2-5; no clear D. Germline CDR1 and CDR2: GTSNPN and SVGIG (reference sequence). V was clipped by 0 bases and J by 2 bases, with 10 bases between them. The CDR3 is 14 amino acids.